The 8 T cell receptor beta chains presented below share a single source sample, sequenced in a study of cytomegalovirus exposure and HLA in healthy donors. The study ran its PCR with 60 Vbeta and 13 Jbeta primers. Libraries were prepared by immunoSEQ multiplex PCR; TCRdb keeps only in-frame clonotypes and omits some of them. The repertoire holds about 98,000 clones, about three quarters seen once, with roughly a sixth in the top ten. The specimen sequenced was PBMCs. The receptor set was obtained from a man aged 60-69 years in good health and CMV-seropositive.

On this clone itself: A read error may produce the germline difference seen at one junction end. The CDR3 DNA follows: TGTTCCAGCAGCCCCGGGGACAGGGGCCTCAATCAGCCCCAGCATTTT. Translating it yields CSSSPGDRGLNQPQHF. This sequence joins TRBV7-9 and TRBJ1-5; 10 nucleotides agree with TRBD1. CDR1 and CDR2 (germline): SEHNR, FQNEAQ (reference sequence). The CDR3 covers 16 residues.

This clone was picked up one time. This chain connects TRBV5-5 to TRBJ2-2; D not resolved. Germline CDR1 reads SGHKS; CDR2 reads YYEKEE (reference sequence). The V end lost 4 bases, the J end lost 4 bases, and 8 bases lay between the germline ends. The CDR3 consists of 13 residues. In DNA form, the CDR3 reads TGTGCCAGCAGCCAGGTCAGCACCGGGGAGCTGTTTTTT. Protein sequence: CASSQVSTGELFF.

This clone was counted once. The chain combines TRBV7-2 with TRBJ2-4; 7 positions agree with TRBD1. The length of the CDR3 is 18 residues. J gave up 0 bases and V 1 base, and 9 bases lay outside the gene matches. CDR1 and CDR2 (germline): SGHTA, FQGNSA. The chain's CDR3 is CASSLGGTEQLAKNIQYF. The CDR3 DNA is TGTGCCAGCAGCTTAGGTGGGACAGAACAACTAGCCAAAAACATTCAGTACTTC.

Concerning this clone itself: One end of the junction fails to match germline, which may point to a read error. The V and J genes are TRBV4-2 and TRBJ2-5; 11 bases align to TRBD2. Germline lookup yields CDR1 LGHNA and CDR2 YNFKEQ. The length of the CDR3 is 16 residues. The CDR3 spells CASSQVAGGYQVTQYF. CDR3 DNA sequence: TGTGCCAGCAGCCAGGTAGCGGGGGGGTATCAAGTGACCCAGTACTTC.

The J gene is TRBJ1-5, the V gene TRBV27, with a weak D call TRBD1 (6 bases). V was clipped by 4 bases and J by 7 bases, with 11 bases between them. The CDR3 totals 13 residues. Germline CDR1 MNHEY, CDR2 SMNVEV (reference sequence). CDR3 in amino acids: CASSSTTGQPQHF. CDR3 in DNA: TGTGCCAGCAGTTCAACGACAGGACAGCCCCAGCATTTT.

The chain links TRBV4-2 to TRBJ2-1; TRBD2 might be the D (5 bases). Germline V gene lookup returns CDR1 LGHNA and CDR2 YNFKEQ. The CDR3 runs 13 residues. V dropped 4 bases and J dropped 12 bases, with 16 bases sitting between them. CDR3 nucleotides: TGTGCCAGCAGCCGAGAGTCGTCTGCGGGGCAGTTCTTC. Protein product: CASSRESSAGQFF.

This chain links TRBV5-6 with TRBJ1-4; D is uncertain. There are 16 residues in the CDR3. V lost 1 base, J lost 5 bases, and 15 bases lay in between. Germline V gene lookup returns CDR1 SGHDT and CDR2 YYEEEE. CDR3 bases: TGTGCCAGCAGCTTGTTCCCACCCGCGAGAAATGAAAAACTGTTTTTT. As protein: CASSLFPPARNEKLFF. Variable domain in full (rest from reference TRBV5-6 and TRBJ1-4): DAGVTQSPTHLIKTRGQQVTLRCSPKSGHDTVSWYQQALGQGPQFIFQYYEEEERQRGNFPDRFSGHQFPNYSSELNVNALLLGDSALYLCASSLFPPARNEKLFFGSGTQLSVL.

This clone was recorded a few times. The rearrangement joins TRBV6-1 to TRBJ1-5; D is undetermined. V gave up 2 bases and J gave up 1 base, with 9 bases separating them. This CDR3 is 15 amino acids long. Per germline, CDR1 MNHNS and CDR2 SASEGT. CDR3 coding DNA: TGTGCCAGCAGTGAATGGGCGCAGAGCAATCAGCCCCAGCATTTT. Amino acids: CASSEWAQSNQPQHF.